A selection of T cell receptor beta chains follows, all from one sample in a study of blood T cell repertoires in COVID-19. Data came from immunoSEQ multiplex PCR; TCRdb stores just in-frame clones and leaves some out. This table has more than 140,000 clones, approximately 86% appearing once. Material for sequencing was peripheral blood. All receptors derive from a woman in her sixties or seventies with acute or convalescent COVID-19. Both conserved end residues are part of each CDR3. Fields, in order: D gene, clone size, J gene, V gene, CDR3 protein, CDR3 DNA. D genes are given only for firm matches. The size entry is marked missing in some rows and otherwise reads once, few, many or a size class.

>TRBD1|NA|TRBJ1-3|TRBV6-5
CASTPGTDRNTIYF
TGTGCCAGCACCCCCGGGACAGACCGAAACACCATATATTTT
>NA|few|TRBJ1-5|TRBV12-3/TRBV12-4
CASRQGSNQPQHF
TGTGCCAGCAGACAGGGATCCAATCAGCCCCAGCATTTT
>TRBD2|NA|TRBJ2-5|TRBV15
CATSRPRLAGGSRVNLETQYF
TGTGCCACCAGCAGACCCCGGTTAGCGGGGGGCTCACGGGTTAATTTGGAGACCCAGTACTTC
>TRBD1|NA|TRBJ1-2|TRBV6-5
CASTTGGGEVYGYTF
TGTGCCAGCACGACAGGGGGCGGGGAGGTCTATGGCTACACCTTC
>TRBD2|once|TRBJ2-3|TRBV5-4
CASRSPLAGQSDTQYF
TGTGCCAGCAGGTCGCCACTAGCGGGGCAGTCAGATACGCAGTATTTT
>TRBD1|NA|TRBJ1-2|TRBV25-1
CASSGQGLYGYTF
TGTGCCAGCAGTGGACAGGGTCTCTATGGCTACACCTTC
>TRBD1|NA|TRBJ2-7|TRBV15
CATSRGTGNYEQYF
TGTGCCACCAGCAGAGGGACAGGCAACTACGAGCAGTACTTC
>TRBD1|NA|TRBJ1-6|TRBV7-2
CASRPPGQGVSPLHF
TGTGCCAGCAGACCACCGGGACAGGGGGTTTCACCCCTCCACTTT
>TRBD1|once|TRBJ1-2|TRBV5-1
CASSLASTGQGADYGYTF
TGCGCCAGCAGCTTAGCCTCAACGGGACAGGGGGCGGACTATGGCTACACCTTC
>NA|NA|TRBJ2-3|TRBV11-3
CASSLTPPTDTQYF
TGTGCCAGCAGCTTAACTCCCCCCACAGATACGCAGTATTTT
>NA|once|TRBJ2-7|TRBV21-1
CASSSGQLNSEQYF
TGTGCCAGCAGCAGTGGGCAGTTGAACTCCGAGCAGTACTTC
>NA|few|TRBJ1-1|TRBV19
CASSGQGLPLNTEAFF
TGTGCCAGTAGTGGCCAGGGCCTCCCACTGAACACTGAAGCTTTCTTT
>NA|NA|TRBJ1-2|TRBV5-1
CASSPDSVSGYTF
TGCGCCAGCAGCCCGGACAGCGTTAGTGGCTACACCTTC
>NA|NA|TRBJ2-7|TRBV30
CAWSVEVGLYEQYF
TGTGCCTGGAGTGTAGAGGTAGGACTTTACGAGCAGTACTTC
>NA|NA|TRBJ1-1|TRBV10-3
CAISVDMRREAFF
TGTGCCATCAGTGTCGACATGAGGAGGGAAGCTTTCTTT
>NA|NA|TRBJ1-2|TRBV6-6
CASSKLDSNYGYTF
TGTGCCAGCTCGAAACTGGACAGTAACTATGGCTACACCTTC
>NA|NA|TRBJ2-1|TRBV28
CASWKQGRSTYNEQFF
TGTGCCAGTTGGAAACAAGGCCGATCGACATACAATGAGCAGTTCTTC
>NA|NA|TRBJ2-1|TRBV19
CASSIGRGYNEQFF
TGTGCCAGTAGTATAGGTCGGGGTTACAATGAGCAGTTCTTC
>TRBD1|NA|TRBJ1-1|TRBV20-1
CSARQGWLGFF
TGCAGTGCAAGACAGGGGTGGTTGGGTTTCTTT
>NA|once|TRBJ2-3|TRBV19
CASSKASTDTQYF
TGTGCCAGTAGTAAAGCTAGCACAGATACGCAGTATTTT
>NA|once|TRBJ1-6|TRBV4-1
CASSQEFTSSYNSPLHF
TGCGCCAGCAGCCAAGAATTCACGAGCTCCTATAATTCACCCCTCCACTTT
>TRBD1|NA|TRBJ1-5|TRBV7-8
CASSLRTGDNQPQHF
TGTGCCAGCAGCCTCCGGACAGGGGACAATCAGCCCCAGCATTTT
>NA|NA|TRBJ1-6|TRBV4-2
CASSQDGGSPLHF
TGTGCCAGCAGCCAAGACGGGGGTTCACCCCTCCACTTT
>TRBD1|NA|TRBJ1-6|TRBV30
CAWWRGRGNSPLHF
TGTGCCTGGTGGCGGGGCAGGGGGAACTCACCCCTCCACTTT
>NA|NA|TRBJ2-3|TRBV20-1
CSASIVAGDTQYF
TGCAGTGCTAGTATAGTGGCGGGAGATACGCAGTATTTT
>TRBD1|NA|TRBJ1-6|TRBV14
CASSQRNRGNNSPLHF
TGTGCCAGCAGCCAAAGGAACAGGGGGAATAATTCACCCCTCCACTTT
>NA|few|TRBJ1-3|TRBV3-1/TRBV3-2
CASSQGAGGNTIYF
TGTGCCAGCAGCCAAGGTGCAGGGGGAAACACCATATATTTT